These T cell receptor beta chains were read from a single sample in a study of OX40 agonist ivuxolimab in advanced cancers. Produced via immunoSEQ multiplex PCR; TCRdb's table is partial and in-frame only. The table includes fewer than 8,000 clones, about 88% detected once. The specimen was CD4+ or CD8+ T cells sorted from blood, collected in a trial of the OX40 agonist ivuxolimab. The source of these receptors is an adult with an advanced solid tumor such as melanoma, head and neck, liver or kidney cancer. The CDR3 runs from the conserved cysteine through the conserved F or W. Fields, in order: J gene, V gene, CDR3 protein.

J gene: TRBJ2-5
V gene: TRBV13
CDR3 protein: CASSPERVSGRETQYF

J gene: TRBJ1-3
V gene: TRBV14
CDR3 protein: CASSRGQGQGNTIYF

J gene: TRBJ1-5
V gene: TRBV4-1
CDR3 protein: CASSQGQGGTLNQPQHF

J gene: TRBJ1-3
V gene: TRBV5-4
CDR3 protein: CASSLQESGNTIYF

J gene: TRBJ2-3
V gene: TRBV14
CDR3 protein: CASSQDVPDTQYF

J gene: TRBJ2-1
V gene: TRBV9
CDR3 protein: CASSVAGGVYNEQFF

J gene: TRBJ1-1
V gene: TRBV6-1
CDR3 protein: CASSARQEGWTEAFF

J gene: TRBJ1-4
V gene: TRBV9
CDR3 protein: CASSPWTGEKLFF

J gene: TRBJ2-7
V gene: TRBV19
CDR3 protein: CASSIDRASIGEQYF

J gene: TRBJ2-1
V gene: TRBV15
CDR3 protein: CATSRGRDEQFF

J gene: TRBJ2-1
V gene: TRBV27
CDR3 protein: CASSPGTSGDNEQFF

J gene: TRBJ2-5
V gene: TRBV19
CDR3 protein: CASSGLYQETQYF

J gene: TRBJ2-5
V gene: TRBV7-9
CDR3 protein: CASSLLRDSSSQETQYF

J gene: TRBJ2-7
V gene: TRBV28
CDR3 protein: CAIPKGPGVEQYF

J gene: TRBJ2-7
V gene: TRBV27
CDR3 protein: CASTKTSGIAEQYF

J gene: TRBJ2-7
V gene: TRBV30
CDR3 protein: CACGISSYEQYF

J gene: TRBJ2-7
V gene: TRBV7-6
CDR3 protein: CASRDQGSYEQYF

J gene: TRBJ1-2
V gene: TRBV6-5
CDR3 protein: CARDRRGYTF

J gene: TRBJ2-1
V gene: TRBV7-3
CDR3 protein: CASSFGTFNEQFF

J gene: TRBJ2-7
V gene: TRBV27
CDR3 protein: CASSFYGTGGVVYEQYF